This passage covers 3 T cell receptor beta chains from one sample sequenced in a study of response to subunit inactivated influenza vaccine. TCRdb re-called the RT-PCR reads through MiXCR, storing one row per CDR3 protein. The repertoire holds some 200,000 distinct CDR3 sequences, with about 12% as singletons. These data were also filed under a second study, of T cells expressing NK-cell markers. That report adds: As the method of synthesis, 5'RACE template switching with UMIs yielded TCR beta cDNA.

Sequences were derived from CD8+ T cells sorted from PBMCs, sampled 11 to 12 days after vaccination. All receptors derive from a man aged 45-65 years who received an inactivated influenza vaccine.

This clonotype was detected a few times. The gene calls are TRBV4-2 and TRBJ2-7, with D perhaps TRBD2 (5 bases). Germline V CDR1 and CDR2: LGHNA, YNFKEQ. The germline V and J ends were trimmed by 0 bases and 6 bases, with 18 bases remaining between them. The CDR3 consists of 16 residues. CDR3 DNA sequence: TGTGCCAGCAGCCAAGATGAAAGCGAGGGTACCGGCGAGCAGTACTTC. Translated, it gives CASSQDESEGTGEQYF.

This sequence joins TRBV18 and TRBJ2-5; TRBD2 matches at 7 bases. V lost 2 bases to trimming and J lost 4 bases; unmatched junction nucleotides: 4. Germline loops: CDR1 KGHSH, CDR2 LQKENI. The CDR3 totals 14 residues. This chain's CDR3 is CASSPEGLTETQYF. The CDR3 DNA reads TGTGCCAGCTCACCAGAGGGACTAACAGAGACCCAGTACTTC.

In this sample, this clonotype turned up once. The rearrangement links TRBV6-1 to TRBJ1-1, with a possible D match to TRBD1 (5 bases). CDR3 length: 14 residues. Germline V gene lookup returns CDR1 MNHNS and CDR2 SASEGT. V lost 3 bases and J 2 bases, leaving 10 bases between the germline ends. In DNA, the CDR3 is TGTGCCAGCAGTGACTACGGGGCAAACACTGAAGCTTTCTTT. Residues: CASSDYGANTEAFF.